The entry that follows covers one T cell receptor beta chain sequence. The treatment: around 19 received Ad26.COV2.S at low or high dose, single or two shots; 5 received placebo; per-sample allocation not given. Sampling occurred on day 63 after the first vaccine or placebo injection. Boston hosted the donor, who was an adult aged 18-55 years. The sample originates from a study of Ad26.COV2.S vaccination and SARS-CoV-2 variants. Study summary: Donor allocation was to the COV1001 Ad26.COV2.S trial arm. The study gave Ad26.COV2.S intramuscularly, once or twice 56 days apart.

Only in-frame clones appear in the TCRdb table, and some are missing; sequencing was by immunoSEQ multiplex PCR. Of about 400,000 clones in the sample, around 89% were seen once. The ends were cut back, 3 bases at V and 3 bases at J, with 11 bases in the middle. The germline V gene has CDR1 GTSNPN and CDR2 SVGIG (reference sequence). The CDR3 spans 14 residues. The sequence was collected from a person aged 18-60 years who received the Ad26.COV2.S COVID-19 vaccine or a placebo. This chain connects TRBV30 to TRBJ1-4, with D perhaps TRBD1 (5 bases). The sequenced sample was peripheral blood, obtained in a trial of Ad26.COV2.S vaccine versus placebo. The CDR3 DNA sequence: TGTGCCTGGAGCCCGGGACTGGCTAATGAAAAACTGTTTTTT. It specifies CAWSPGLANEKLFF.